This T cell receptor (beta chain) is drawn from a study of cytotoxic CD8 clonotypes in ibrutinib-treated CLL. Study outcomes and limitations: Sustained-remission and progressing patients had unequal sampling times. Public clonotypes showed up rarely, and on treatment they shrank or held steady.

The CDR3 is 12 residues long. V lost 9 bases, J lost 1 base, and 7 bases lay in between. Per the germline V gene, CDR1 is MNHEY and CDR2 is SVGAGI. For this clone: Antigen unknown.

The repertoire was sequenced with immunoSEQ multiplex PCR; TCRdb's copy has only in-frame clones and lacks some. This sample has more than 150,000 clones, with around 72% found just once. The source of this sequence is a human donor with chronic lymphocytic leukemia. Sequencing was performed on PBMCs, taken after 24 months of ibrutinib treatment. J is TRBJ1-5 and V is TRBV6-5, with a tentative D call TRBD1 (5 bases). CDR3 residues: CASWDSNQPQHF. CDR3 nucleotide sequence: TGTGCCAGTTGGGACAGCAATCAGCCCCAGCATTTT.